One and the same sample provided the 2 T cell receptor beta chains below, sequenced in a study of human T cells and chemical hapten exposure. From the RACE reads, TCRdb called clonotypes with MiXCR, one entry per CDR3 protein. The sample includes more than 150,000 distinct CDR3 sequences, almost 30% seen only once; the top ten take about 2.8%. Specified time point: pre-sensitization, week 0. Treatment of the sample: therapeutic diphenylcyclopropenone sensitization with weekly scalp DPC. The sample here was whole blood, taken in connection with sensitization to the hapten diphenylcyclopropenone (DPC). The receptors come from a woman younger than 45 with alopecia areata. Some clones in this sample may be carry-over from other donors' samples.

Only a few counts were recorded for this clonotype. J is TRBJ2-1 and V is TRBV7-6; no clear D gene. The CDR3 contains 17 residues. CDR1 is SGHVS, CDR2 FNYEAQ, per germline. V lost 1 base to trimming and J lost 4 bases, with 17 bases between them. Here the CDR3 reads CASSLERGAFYYNEQFF. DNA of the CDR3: TGTGCCAGCAGCTTAGAACGAGGCGCCTTTTATTACAATGAGCAGTTCTTC.

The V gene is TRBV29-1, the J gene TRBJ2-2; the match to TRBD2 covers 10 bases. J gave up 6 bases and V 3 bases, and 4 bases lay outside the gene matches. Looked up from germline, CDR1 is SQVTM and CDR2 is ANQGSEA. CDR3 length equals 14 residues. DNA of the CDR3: TGCAGCGTTGACGGGCTAGCGGGAGCCGGGGAGCTGTTTTTT. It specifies CSVDGLAGAGELFF.